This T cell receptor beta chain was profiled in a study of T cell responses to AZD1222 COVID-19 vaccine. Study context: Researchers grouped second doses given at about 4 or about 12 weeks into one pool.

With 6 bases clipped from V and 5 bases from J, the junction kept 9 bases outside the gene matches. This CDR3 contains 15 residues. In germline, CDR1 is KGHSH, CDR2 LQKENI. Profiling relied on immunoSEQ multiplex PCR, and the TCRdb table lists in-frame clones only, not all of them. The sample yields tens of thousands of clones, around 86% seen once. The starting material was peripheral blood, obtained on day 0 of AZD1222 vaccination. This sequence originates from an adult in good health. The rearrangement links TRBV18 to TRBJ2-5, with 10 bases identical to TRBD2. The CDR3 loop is CASSWTSGPEETQYF. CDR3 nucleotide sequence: TGTGCCAGCTCTTGGACTAGCGGACCCGAGGAGACCCAGTACTTC.